The clone carrying this TCR beta chain showed up many times. Antigen specificity is unknown. This entry is derived from a study of T cells in Graves' hyperthyroidism and ophthalmopathy. The investigators amplified TCR beta CDR3 regions from RNA transcripts. Primed by the HTBI set, a first-round RT-PCR was run on the TCR CDR3. Each CDR3 protein gets one entry after TCRdb re-called the multiplex PCR reads with MiXCR. The sample has about 280,000 distinct CDR3 sequences, around a quarter seen once. Study-wide points: Among thyroid clonotypes expanded above 0.001, most also appeared in blood.

Trimming cost V 4 bases and J 3 bases; bases outside gene matches: 9. CDR3 length: 15 amino acids. CDR1 and CDR2 from the germline V gene are ENHRY and SYGVKD. Patients aged 18 to 65 had newly diagnosed hyperthyroidism lasting under 2 months. Together with thyroid ultrasound, orbital computed tomography, serum thyroxine and TRAb, clinical symptoms were used for diagnoses. Blood was drawn at first hyperthyroidism diagnosis, before any ophthalmopathy symptoms. This sequence was found in a man between 35 and 55 years old with Graves' hyperthyroidism that later progressed to Graves' ophthalmopathy. This sequence joins TRBV10-3 and TRBJ2-7; 7 bases line up with TRBD1. Sample: blood. The CDR3 is CAISVGDSLFYEQYF. The CDR3 nucleotides are TGTGCCATCAGTGTCGGGGACAGCCTATTCTACGAGCAGTACTTC.